A single sample gave rise to the 21 T cell receptor beta chains below, sequenced in a study of blood T cell repertoires in COVID-19. Sequencing was performed with immunoSEQ multiplex PCR; in TCRdb, only in-frame clones are kept and a portion is missing. In the table there are nearly 200,000 clones, 84% of which are singletons. The sequenced sample consisted of peripheral blood. The origin of the receptors is a woman in her 70s with active or convalescent COVID-19.

This clone was seen a single time. V gene TRBV18 combines with J gene TRBJ2-3; 14 bases align to TRBD2. Trimming at V came to 1 base and at J to 3 bases, leaving 6 bases not matched to a gene. CDR3 length equals 18 residues. Per germline, CDR1 KGHSH and CDR2 LQKENI. CDR3 amino acids: CASSPQWGLAGVTDTQYF. The CDR3 DNA reads TGTGCCAGCTCACCACAGTGGGGACTAGCGGGAGTGACAGATACGCAGTATTTT.

The CDR3 DNA sequence: TGCGCCAGCAGCGGCGGGAGGTTGTATGAGCAGTACTTC. It specifies CASSGGRLYEQYF. This chain uses TRBV5-1 with TRBJ2-7; 8 bases line up with TRBD2. Germline trimming cut 4 bases from V and 7 bases from J; bases unmatched to any gene: 7. This CDR3 spans 13 amino acids. CDR1 SGHRS and CDR2 YFSETQ come from the germline V gene.

The V and J genes are TRBV6-5 and TRBJ2-7; no definite D call. Germline values: CDR1 MNHEY, CDR2 SVGAGI. The CDR3 sequence is 11 residues long. V gave up 7 bases and J gave up 10 bases, with 14 bases separating them. The CDR3, as DNA: TGTGCCAGCACGACAATAAACACCCAGTACTTC. Its protein is CASTTINTQYF.

This clone has only a few counts. The chain links TRBV25-1 to TRBJ1-4, with D uncertain. This CDR3 has 12 amino acids. V gave up 5 bases and J gave up 7 bases, with 8 bases separating them. Germline values: CDR1 MGHDK, CDR2 SYGVNS. Written as DNA, the CDR3 is TGTGCCAGCAGTAGGTCGGGTGAAAAACTGTTTTTT. Translating it yields CASSRSGEKLFF.

This clone was detected only a few times. This chain links TRBV19 with TRBJ2-2, with D possibly matching TRBD2 (5 bases). Germline V gives CDR1 LNHDA, CDR2 SQIVND (reference sequence). This CDR3 is built from 15 residues. Trimming removed 3 bases at V and 2 bases at J, with 10 bases between. The CDR3 spells CASSILRGNTGELFF. As DNA, the CDR3 is TGTGCCAGTAGTATCCTCCGGGGAAACACCGGGGAGCTGTTTTTT.

This chain uses TRBV24-1 with TRBJ2-1; 7 nucleotides align to TRBD1. With 2 bases clipped from V and 0 bases from J, the junction kept 9 bases outside the gene matches. Per germline, CDR1 KGHDR and CDR2 SFDVKD. The CDR3 runs to 18 residues. The CDR3: CATSDSPRQGFSYNEQFF. The CDR3 DNA sequence: TGTGCCACCAGTGATTCCCCAAGACAGGGTTTCTCCTACAATGAGCAGTTCTTC.

The rearrangement uses TRBV12-3 or TRBV12-4 and TRBJ1-1; the D gene is possibly TRBD1 (6 bases). V lost 2 bases and J 7 bases, leaving 11 bases between the germline ends. This CDR3 contains 13 residues. The CDR3: CASSLTGSGEAFF. The CDR3 DNA reads TGTGCCAGCAGTTTAACAGGGTCGGGTGAAGCTTTCTTT.

A single count supports this clone. V usage is TRBV3-1 (or the pseudogene TRBV3-2) and J usage is TRBJ2-7, with 9 bases lining up with TRBD2. Germline trimming cut 5 bases from V and 5 bases from J; bases unmatched to any gene: 4. This CDR3 contains 13 residues. Germline lookup yields CDR1 LGHDT and CDR2 YNNKEL (reference sequence). For the CDR3, the DNA is TGTGCCAGCAGCTTAGCGGGAGTAAACGAGCAGTACTTC. This sequence encodes CASSLAGVNEQYF.

J is TRBJ2-4 and V is TRBV12-2; the D call of TRBD2 is as the table states it, not checked on the DNA. TRBV12-2 has pseudogene status. The CDR3 spans 21 residues. CDR3 bases: TGTGCAAGTCGCTTAGCGGGTTCTATGGCGGGAGGGTATCTAGCCAAAAACATTCAGTACTTC. Translation: CASRLAGSMAGGYLAKNIQYF.

V is TRBV9 and J is TRBJ2-3, with D possibly being TRBD2 (6 bases). This CDR3 comprises 15 residues. The germline gives CDR1 SGDLS, CDR2 YYNGEE. The V end was cut by 0 bases, the J end by 0 bases, with 8 bases between. The CDR3 sequence: CASSVAGLSTDTQYF. As DNA, the CDR3 is TGTGCCAGCAGCGTAGCGGGACTCAGCACAGATACGCAGTATTTT.

This rearrangement joins TRBV11-2 to TRBJ2-3; 8 nucleotides line up with TRBD2. The CDR3 runs to 15 residues. V was pared by 4 bases and J by 4 bases, with 7 bases of the junction left unmatched. Germline V gene lookup returns CDR1 SGHAT and CDR2 FQNNGV. CDR3 sequence (DNA): TGTGCCAGCAGCTCTCCAGGGACTAGGGCAGATACGCAGTATTTT. This translates into CASSSPGTRADTQYF.

This clone has just one count. This sequence joins TRBV19 and TRBJ1-6; TRBD1 is a possible D gene (6 bases). The CDR3 has 14 amino acids. V shed 6 bases and J shed 10 bases, with 16 bases lying between them. The germline gives CDR1 LNHDA, CDR2 SQIVND (reference sequence). The CDR3 loop reads CASSLDRRESPLHF. The CDR3 nucleotides read TGTGCCAGTAGCCTTGACAGGAGAGAGTCACCCCTCCACTTT.

V and J are TRBV9 and TRBJ1-2, with D uncertain. Germline assignment: CDR1 SGDLS and CDR2 YYNGEE. Between the trimmed V and J ends, which lost 0 bases and 8 bases, there was a span of 11 bases. CDR3 size: 13 residues. The CDR3 DNA reads TGTGCCAGCAGCGTAGCTGGAGGCTGGGGCTACACCTTC. This codes for CASSVAGGWGYTF.

V gene TRBV20-1 combines with J gene TRBJ2-1; no definite D call. This CDR3 is built from 11 residues. Germline V gene lookup returns CDR1 DFQATT and CDR2 SNEGSKA (reference sequence). V was trimmed by 6 bases and J by 10 bases, leaving 13 bases between them. CDR3 residues: CSASPRSEQFF. The CDR3 nucleotides are TGCAGTGCAAGTCCCCGTTCCGAGCAGTTCTTC.

Only one count was recorded for this clone. This likely comes from a read error, as the CDR3 has no conserved phenylalanine or tryptophan at its end. The limits of the CDR3 on the DNA are not certain, so only TCRdb's listed CDR3 is given. The chain is built from TRBV11-2 and TRBJ2-4; the table names TRBD2, a call not compared with the DNA. Termini included, the CDR3 measures 15 amino acids. Germline CDR1 and CDR2: SGHAT and FQNNGV. This CDR3 reads CASSSGTSGRAGLLV.

V gene TRBV24-1 combines with J gene TRBJ2-1, with 8 bases matching TRBD1. V trimming: 6 bases; J trimming: 4 bases; junction bases outside the gene matches: 7. CDR3 length equals 15 residues. In germline, CDR1 is KGHDR, CDR2 SFDVKD. The CDR3 DNA follows: TGTGCCACCAGTTCAACAGGGGGTGCATACAATGAGCAGTTCTTC. Residues: CATSSTGGAYNEQFF.

The V call is TRBV19, the J call TRBJ1-2; TRBD1 might be the D (5 bases). From germline, CDR1 is LNHDA and CDR2 SQIVND (reference sequence). This CDR3 is built from 15 residues. V lost 4 bases and J 2 bases, leaving 14 bases between the germline ends. CDR3 in DNA: TGTGCCAGTAGTAACTCGGGCAGGGTGAACTATGGCTACACCTTC. This encodes CASSNSGRVNYGYTF.

This clone was picked up a small number of times. The chain joins TRBV24-1 to TRBJ2-1; weak D call: TRBD2 (5 bases). Germline loops: CDR1 KGHDR, CDR2 SFDVKD. The V and J ends lost 4 bases and 0 bases respectively, with 18 bases between them. The CDR3 runs 18 residues. CDR3 protein: CATSDLRRAANSYNEQFF. The CDR3 DNA sequence: TGTGCCACCAGTGACCTACGCCGAGCGGCCAACTCCTACAATGAGCAGTTCTTC.

This clone was counted between two and nine times. The V gene is TRBV6-1, the J gene TRBJ1-5, with D perhaps TRBD1 (6 bases). Between the trimmed V and J ends, which lost 0 bases and 6 bases, there was a span of 12 bases. Germline CDR1 reads MNHNS; CDR2 reads SASEGT. The CDR3 runs to 15 residues. CDR3 sequence reads: CASSEAPGGGQPQHF. The CDR3 DNA is TGTGCCAGCAGTGAAGCGCCTGGGGGCGGTCAGCCCCAGCATTTT.

The rearrangement uses TRBV2 and TRBJ1-1; D is possibly TRBD1 (6 bases). This CDR3 region has 13 residues. The germline V and J ends were trimmed by 8 bases and 3 bases, with 13 bases remaining between them. CDR1 is SNHLY and CDR2 is FYNNEI in the germline V gene. The chain's CDR3 is CASGGGPHTEAFF. In DNA, the CDR3 is TGTGCCAGCGGGGGGGGGCCTCACACTGAAGCTTTCTTT.

The chain is built from TRBV24-1 and TRBJ2-7, with D perhaps matching TRBD1 (5 bases). CDR1 and CDR2 (germline): KGHDR, SFDVKD. Trimming removed 4 bases from V and 1 base from J, with 10 bases in between. The CDR3 has 14 residues. CDR3 in DNA: TGTGCCACCAGTGACTCGGACACATCCTACGAGCAGTACTTC. This codes for CATSDSDTSYEQYF.